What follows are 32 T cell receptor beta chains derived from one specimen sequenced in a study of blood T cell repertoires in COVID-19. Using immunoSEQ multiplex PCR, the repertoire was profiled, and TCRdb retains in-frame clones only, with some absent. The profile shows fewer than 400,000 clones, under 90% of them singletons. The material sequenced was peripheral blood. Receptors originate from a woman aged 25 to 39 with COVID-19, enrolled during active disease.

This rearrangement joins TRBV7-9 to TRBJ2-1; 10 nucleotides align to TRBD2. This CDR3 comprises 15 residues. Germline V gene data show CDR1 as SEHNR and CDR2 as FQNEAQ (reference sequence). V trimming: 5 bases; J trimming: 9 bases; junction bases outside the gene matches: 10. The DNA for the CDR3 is TGTGCCAGCAGCCCAATAGCGGGGGGCGGCCCTGAGCAGTTCTTC. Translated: CASSPIAGGGPEQFF.

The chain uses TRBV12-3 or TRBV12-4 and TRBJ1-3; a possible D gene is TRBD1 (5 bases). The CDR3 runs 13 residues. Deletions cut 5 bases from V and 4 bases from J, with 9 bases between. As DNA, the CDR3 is TGTGCCAGCAGTCTCCGACAGGGAAACACCATATATTTT. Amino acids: CASSLRQGNTIYF.

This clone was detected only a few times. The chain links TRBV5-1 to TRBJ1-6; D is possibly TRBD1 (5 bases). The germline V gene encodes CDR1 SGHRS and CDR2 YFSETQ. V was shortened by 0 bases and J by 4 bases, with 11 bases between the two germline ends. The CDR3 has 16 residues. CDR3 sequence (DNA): TGCGCCAGCAGCTTGGCGGGGGTGCGGTATAATTCACCCCTCCACTTT. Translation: CASSLAGVRYNSPLHF. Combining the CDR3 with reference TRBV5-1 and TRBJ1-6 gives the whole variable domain KAGVTQTPRYLIKTRGQQVTLSCSPISGHRSVSWYQQTPGQGLQFLFEYFSETQRNKGNFPGRFSGRQFSNSRSEMNVSTLELGDSALYLCASSLAGVRYNSPLHFGNGTRLTVT.

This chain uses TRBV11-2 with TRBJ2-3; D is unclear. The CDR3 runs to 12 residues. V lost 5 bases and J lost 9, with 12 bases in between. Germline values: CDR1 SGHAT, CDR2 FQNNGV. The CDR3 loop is CASSPSFQTQYF. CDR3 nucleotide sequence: TGTGCCAGCAGCCCGTCTTTTCAGACGCAGTATTTT.

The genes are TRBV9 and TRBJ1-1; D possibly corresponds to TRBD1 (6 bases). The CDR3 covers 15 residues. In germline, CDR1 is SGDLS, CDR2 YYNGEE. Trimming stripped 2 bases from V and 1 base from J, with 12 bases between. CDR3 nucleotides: TGTGCCAGCAGCGTGTTACAGGGTCCGAACACTGAAGCTTTCTTT. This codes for CASSVLQGPNTEAFF.

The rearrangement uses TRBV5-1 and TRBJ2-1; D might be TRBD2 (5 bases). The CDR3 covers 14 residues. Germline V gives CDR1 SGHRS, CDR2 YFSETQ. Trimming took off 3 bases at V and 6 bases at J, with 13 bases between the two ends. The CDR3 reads CASSWTGVRNEQFF. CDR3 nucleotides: TGCGCCAGCAGCTGGACTGGGGTACGCAATGAGCAGTTCTTC. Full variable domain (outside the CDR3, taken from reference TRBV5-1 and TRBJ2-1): KAGVTQTPRYLIKTRGQQVTLSCSPISGHRSVSWYQQTPGQGLQFLFEYFSETQRNKGNFPGRFSGRQFSNSRSEMNVSTLELGDSALYLCASSWTGVRNEQFFGPGTRLTVL.

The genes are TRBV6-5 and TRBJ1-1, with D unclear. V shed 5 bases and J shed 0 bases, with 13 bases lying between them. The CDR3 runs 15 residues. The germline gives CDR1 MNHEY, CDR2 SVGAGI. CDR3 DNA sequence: TGTGCCAGCAGTCAATGGGAGCGGCTGAACACTGAAGCTTTCTTT. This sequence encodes CASSQWERLNTEAFF.

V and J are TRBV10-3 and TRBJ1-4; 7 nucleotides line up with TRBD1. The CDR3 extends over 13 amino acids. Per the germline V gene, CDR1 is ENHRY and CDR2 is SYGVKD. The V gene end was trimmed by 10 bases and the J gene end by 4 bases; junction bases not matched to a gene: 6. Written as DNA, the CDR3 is TGTGCCACCGGGACAGAAGATAATGAAAAACTGTTTTTT. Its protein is CATGTEDNEKLFF.

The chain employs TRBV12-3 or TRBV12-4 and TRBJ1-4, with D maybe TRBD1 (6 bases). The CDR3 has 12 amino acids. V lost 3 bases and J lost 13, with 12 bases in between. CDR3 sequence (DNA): TGTGCCAGCAGTTTCGGGGGGGCGGGACTGTTTTTT. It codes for CASSFGGAGLFF.

CDR3 amino acids: CSVALEGEQYV. The CDR3 nucleotides read TGCAGTGTTGCCCTTGAGGGCGAGCAGTACGTC. The chain employs TRBV20-1 and TRBJ2-7, with a tentative D call TRBD2 (5 bases). Germline CDR1 is DFQATT and CDR2 is SNEGSKA (reference sequence). The CDR3 is 11 amino acids. The V gene lost 7 bases and the J gene lost 6 bases, with 13 bases spanning the gap.

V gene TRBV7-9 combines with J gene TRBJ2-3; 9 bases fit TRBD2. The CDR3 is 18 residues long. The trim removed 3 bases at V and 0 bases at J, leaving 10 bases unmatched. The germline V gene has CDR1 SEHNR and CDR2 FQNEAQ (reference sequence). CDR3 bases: TGTGCCAGCAGCTTCCCCTCAAGCGGGGGGCGTAGCACAGATACGCAGTATTTT. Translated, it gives CASSFPSSGGRSTDTQYF.

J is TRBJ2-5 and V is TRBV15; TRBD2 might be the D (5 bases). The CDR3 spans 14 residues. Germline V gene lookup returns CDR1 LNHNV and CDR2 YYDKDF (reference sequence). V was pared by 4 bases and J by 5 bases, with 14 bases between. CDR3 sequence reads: CATSKAGRRETQYF. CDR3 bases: TGTGCCACCAGCAAGGCGGGCCGTAGGGAGACCCAGTACTTC.

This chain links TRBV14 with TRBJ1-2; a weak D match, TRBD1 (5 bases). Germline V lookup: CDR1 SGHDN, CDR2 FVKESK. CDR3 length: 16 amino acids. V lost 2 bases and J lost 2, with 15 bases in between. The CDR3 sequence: CASSQRAGPYNYGYTF. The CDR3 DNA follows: TGTGCCAGCAGCCAAAGGGCAGGGCCCTACAACTATGGCTACACCTTC.

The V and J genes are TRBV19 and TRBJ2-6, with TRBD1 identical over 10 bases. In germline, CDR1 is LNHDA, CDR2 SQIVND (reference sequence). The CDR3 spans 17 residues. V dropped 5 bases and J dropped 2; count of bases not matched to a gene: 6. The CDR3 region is CASSFGTGVAGANVLTF. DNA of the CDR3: TGTGCCAGTAGTTTCGGGACAGGGGTCGCTGGGGCCAACGTCCTGACTTTC.

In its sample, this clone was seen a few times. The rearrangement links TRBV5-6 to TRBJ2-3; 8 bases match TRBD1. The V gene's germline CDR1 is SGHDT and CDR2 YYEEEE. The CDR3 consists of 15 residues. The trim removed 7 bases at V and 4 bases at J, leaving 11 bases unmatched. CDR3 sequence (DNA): TGTGCCAGCCCGTATCAGGGGGCCGGTCCAGATACGCAGTATTTT. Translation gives CASPYQGAGPDTQYF.

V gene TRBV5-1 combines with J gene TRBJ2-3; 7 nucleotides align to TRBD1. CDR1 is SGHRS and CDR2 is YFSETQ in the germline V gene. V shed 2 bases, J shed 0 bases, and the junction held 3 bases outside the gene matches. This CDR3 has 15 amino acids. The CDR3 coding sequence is TGCGCCAGCAGCTTAAGGGGGCGCAGCACAGATACGCAGTATTTT. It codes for CASSLRGRSTDTQYF.

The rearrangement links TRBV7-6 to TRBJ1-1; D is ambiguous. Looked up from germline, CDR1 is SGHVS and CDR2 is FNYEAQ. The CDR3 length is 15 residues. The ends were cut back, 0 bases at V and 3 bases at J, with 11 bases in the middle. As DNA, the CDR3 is TGTGCCAGCAGCTTAGCAGCGAGGGAGGACACTGAAGCTTTCTTT. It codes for CASSLAAREDTEAFF.

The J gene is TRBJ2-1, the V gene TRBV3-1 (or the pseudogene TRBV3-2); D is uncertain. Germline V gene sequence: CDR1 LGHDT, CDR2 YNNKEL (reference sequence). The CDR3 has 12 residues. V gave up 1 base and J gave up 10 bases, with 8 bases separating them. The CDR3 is CASSQVSREQFF. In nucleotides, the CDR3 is TGTGCCAGCAGCCAAGTATCGCGGGAGCAGTTCTTC.

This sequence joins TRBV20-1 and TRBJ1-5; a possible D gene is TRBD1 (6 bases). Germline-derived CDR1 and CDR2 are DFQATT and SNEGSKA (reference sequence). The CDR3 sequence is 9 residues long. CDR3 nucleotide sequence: TGCGCAGGGGATCAGCCCCAGCATTTT. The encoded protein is CAGDQPQHF.

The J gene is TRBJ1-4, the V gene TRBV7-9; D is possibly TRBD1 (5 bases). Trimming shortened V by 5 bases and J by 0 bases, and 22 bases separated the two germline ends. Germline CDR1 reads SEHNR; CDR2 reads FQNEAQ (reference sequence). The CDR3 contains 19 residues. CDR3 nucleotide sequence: TGTGCCAGCAGCCCCGGACGGTGGGGGGTACGGGCAACTAATGAAAAACTGTTTTTT. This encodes CASSPGRWGVRATNEKLFF. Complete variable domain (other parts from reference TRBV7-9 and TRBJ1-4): DTGVSQNPRHKITKRGQNVTFRCDPISEHNRLYWYRQTLGQGPEFLTYFQNEAQLEKSRLLSDRFSAERPKGSFSTLEIQRTEQGDSAMYLCASSPGRWGVRATNEKLFFGSGTQLSVL.

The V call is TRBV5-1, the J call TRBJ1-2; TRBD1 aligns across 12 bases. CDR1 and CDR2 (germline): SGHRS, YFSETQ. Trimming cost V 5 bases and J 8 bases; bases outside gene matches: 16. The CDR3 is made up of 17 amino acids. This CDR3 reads CASRGQGAENLKEGYTF. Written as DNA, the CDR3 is TGCGCCAGCAGGGGACAGGGGGCGGAGAACCTCAAAGAGGGCTACACCTTC.

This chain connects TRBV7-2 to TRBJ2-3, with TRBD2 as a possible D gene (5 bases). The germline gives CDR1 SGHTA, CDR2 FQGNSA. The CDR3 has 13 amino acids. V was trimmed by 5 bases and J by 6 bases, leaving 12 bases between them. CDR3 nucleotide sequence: TGTGCCAGCAGCCCACTACTAGGGGATACGCAGTATTTT. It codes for CASSPLLGDTQYF.

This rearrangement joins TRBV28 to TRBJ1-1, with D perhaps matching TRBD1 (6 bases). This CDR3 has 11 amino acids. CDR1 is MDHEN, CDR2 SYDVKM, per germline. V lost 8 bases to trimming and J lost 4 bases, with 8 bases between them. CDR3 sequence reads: CASPRGTEAFF. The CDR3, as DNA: TGTGCCAGCCCCAGGGGCACTGAAGCTTTCTTT.

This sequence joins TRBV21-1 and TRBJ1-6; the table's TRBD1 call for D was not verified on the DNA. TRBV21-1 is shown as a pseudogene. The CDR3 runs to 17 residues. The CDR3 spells CASSQTQAGQGDSPLHF. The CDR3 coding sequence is TGTGCCAGCAGCCAAACCCAGGCGGGACAGGGTGATTCACCCCTCCACTTT.

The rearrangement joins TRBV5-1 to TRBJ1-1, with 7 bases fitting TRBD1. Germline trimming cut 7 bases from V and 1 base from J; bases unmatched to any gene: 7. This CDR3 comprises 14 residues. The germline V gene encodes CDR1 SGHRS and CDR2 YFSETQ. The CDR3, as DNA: TGCGCCAGCGCAAGTGAGGGGGCGAACACTGAAGCTTTCTTT. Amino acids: CASASEGANTEAFF.

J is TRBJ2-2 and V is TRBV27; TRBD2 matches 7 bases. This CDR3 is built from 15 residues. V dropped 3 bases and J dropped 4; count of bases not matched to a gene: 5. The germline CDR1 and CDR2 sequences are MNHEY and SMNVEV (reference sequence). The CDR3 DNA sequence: TGTGCCAGCAGTTTCTGGGGAGGGAGCACCGGGGAGCTGTTTTTT. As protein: CASSFWGGSTGELFF.

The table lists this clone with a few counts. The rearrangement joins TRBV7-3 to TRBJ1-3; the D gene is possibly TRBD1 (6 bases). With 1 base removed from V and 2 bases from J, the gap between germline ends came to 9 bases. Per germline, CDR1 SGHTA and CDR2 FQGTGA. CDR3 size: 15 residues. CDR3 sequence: CASSLIGGPGNTIYF. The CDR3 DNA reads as TGTGCCAGCAGCTTAATCGGGGGGCCTGGAAACACCATATATTTT.

The CDR3 spells CASSQGEGREQYF. The CDR3 nucleotides are TGTGCCAGCAGCCAAGGGGAGGGGAGGGAGCAGTACTTC. This chain links TRBV3-1 (or the pseudogene TRBV3-2) with TRBJ2-7, with TRBD2 matching 7 bases. Losses at the gene ends were 1 base for V and 7 bases for J; bases not matched to a gene: 4. The CDR3 is 13 residues long. Per the germline V gene, CDR1 is LGHDT and CDR2 is YNNKEL (reference sequence).

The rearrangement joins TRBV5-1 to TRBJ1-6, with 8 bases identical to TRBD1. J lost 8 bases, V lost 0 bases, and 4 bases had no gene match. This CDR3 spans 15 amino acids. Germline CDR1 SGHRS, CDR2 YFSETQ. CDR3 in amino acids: CASSLETGADSPLHF. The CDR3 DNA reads TGCGCCAGCAGCTTGGAGACAGGGGCCGATTCACCCCTCCACTTT.

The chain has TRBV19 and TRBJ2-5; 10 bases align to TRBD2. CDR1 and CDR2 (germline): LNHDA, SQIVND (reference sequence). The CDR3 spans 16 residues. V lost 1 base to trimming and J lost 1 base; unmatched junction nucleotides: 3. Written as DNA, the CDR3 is TGTGCCAGTAGTATAGTTAGCGGGGGGCTCCAAGAGACCCAGTACTTC. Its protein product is CASSIVSGGLQETQYF.

The CDR3 coding sequence is TGTGCCAGCAGCCAAGCAGGGGTTAATTCACCCCTCCACTTT. Protein: CASSQAGVNSPLHF. The V gene is TRBV3-1 (or the pseudogene TRBV3-2), the J gene TRBJ1-6; D might be TRBD1 (6 bases). The CDR3 is made up of 14 amino acids. Germline V gene sequence: CDR1 LGHDT, CDR2 YNNKEL (reference sequence). Between the trimmed V and J ends, which lost 1 base and 6 bases, there was a span of 7 bases.

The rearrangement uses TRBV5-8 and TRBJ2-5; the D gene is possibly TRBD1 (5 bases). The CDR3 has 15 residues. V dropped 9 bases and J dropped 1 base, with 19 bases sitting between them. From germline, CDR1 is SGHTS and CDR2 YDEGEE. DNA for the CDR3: TGTGCCACCTACCTGCCTGGGGCTCCCCAAGAGACCCAGTACTTC. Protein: CATYLPGAPQETQYF.